A single sample is the source of the 21 T cell receptor beta chains below, sequenced in a study of monozygotic twins with inflammatory bowel disease (dated by TCRdb to the late 2010s). The library was prepared using 5' RACE. The sequencer listed for this sample is Illumina HiSeq 2500. After TCRdb reprocessed the reads, each CDR3 protein sequence was kept as one row, without DNA. The table for this sample records about 440,000 distinct CDR3 sequences. Clones ranked in the top ten supply about 2.6% of the sample. Sequencing used blood. The receptors were gathered from a human donor with ulcerative colitis or Crohn's disease, or a healthy co-twin of an affected twin (not recorded which).

The chain carries TRBV3-1 and TRBJ1-5. The CDR3 extends over 13 amino acids. Germline V gene data show CDR1 as LGHDT and CDR2 as YNNKEL (reference sequence). The CDR3 loop reads CASSQGGGGPQHF.

The chain has TRBV27 and TRBJ1-1. CDR1 and CDR2 (germline): MNHEY, SMNVEV (reference sequence). CDR3 length: 15 residues. The CDR3 loop is CASSLSAQAYTEAFF.

The rearrangement joins TRBV12-3 or TRBV12-4 to TRBJ2-5; TCRdb selects TRBD1, and the lack of DNA leaves this call unchecked. The CDR3 has 14 residues. This CDR3 reads CASSEGGARETQYF.

The chain recombines TRBV19 with TRBJ2-7; no DNA is available, so the TRBD2 call from TCRdb remains unchecked. The germline CDR1 and CDR2 sequences are LNHDA and SQIVND (reference sequence). The CDR3 is 15 residues long. CDR3 loop: CASSMSGGRISEQYF.

The chain carries TRBV18 and TRBJ2-1; the D call of TRBD2 rests on TCRdb alone, since no DNA is present to check it. CDR1 KGHSH and CDR2 LQKENI come from the germline V gene. CDR3 length: 17 residues. The CDR3 region is CASSPFGAGGGYNEQFF.

The V call is TRBV30, the J call TRBJ1-5. CDR3 length equals 14 residues. The germline CDR1 and CDR2 sequences are GTSNPN and SVGIG (reference sequence). The CDR3 loop reads CAWSLQGGNQPQHF.

The V call is TRBV5-6, the J call TRBJ2-1; TCRdb proposes TRBD1, but this gene call is untestable without DNA. The germline CDR1 and CDR2 sequences are SGHDT and YYEEEE. The CDR3 is made up of 13 amino acids. CDR3 region: CASSLGGGFEQFF.

The genes are TRBV7-2 and TRBJ2-2. Per germline, CDR1 SGHTA and CDR2 FQGNSA. The CDR3 covers 12 residues. The CDR3 is CASSFYSGELFF.

The gene calls are TRBV11-2 and TRBJ2-1; the TCRdb D gene call, TRBD2, has no DNA to confirm it. Germline CDR1 and CDR2: SGHAT and FQNNGV. This CDR3 has 17 amino acids. The CDR3 loop is CASSLDRTSVKYNEQFF.

This rearrangement joins TRBV5-1 to TRBJ1-6; TCRdb's assignment of TRBD1 cannot be checked, as there is no DNA. This CDR3 spans 13 amino acids. Germline V gives CDR1 SGHRS, CDR2 YFSETQ. The CDR3 region is CATSMQGNSPLHF.

The chain links TRBV7-3 to TRBJ2-2. The V gene's germline CDR1 is SGHTA and CDR2 FQGTGA. The CDR3 length is 14 residues. The CDR3 sequence is CASSPLYRTGELFF. Full variable domain (missing parts from reference TRBV7-3 and TRBJ2-2): GAGVSQTPSNKVTEKGKYVELRCDPISGHTALYWYRQSLGQGPEFLIYFQGTGAADDSGLPNDRFFAVRPEGSVSTLKIQRTERGDSAVYLCASSPLYRTGELFFGEGSRLTVL.

The chain joins TRBV6-2 or TRBV6-3 to TRBJ1-2; TCRdb's D call of TRBD1 is untestable without DNA. From germline, CDR1 is MNHEY and CDR2 SVGEGT. The CDR3 has 14 residues. CDR3 protein: CASSEDRSRYGYTF.

The V call is TRBV30, the J call TRBJ2-1; checking the TCRdb D call of TRBD1 is not possible without DNA. This CDR3 is built from 11 residues. The germline CDR1 and CDR2 sequences are GTSNPN and SVGIG (reference sequence). CDR3 in amino acids: CAWSPRGRQFF.

The chain carries TRBV3-1 and TRBJ2-1; there is no DNA to check the TCRdb D call of TRBD1. The CDR3 has 16 amino acids. CDR1 and CDR2 from the germline V gene are LGHDT and YNNKEL (reference sequence). CDR3 region: CASSQERGPSYNEQFF.

The chain's CDR3 is CASRQQGAFYQPQHF. The chain is built from TRBV27 and TRBJ1-5; TCRdb gives TRBD1 as the D gene, but with no DNA this cannot be confirmed. The CDR3 loop spans 15 amino acids. CDR1 MNHEY and CDR2 SMNVEV come from the germline V gene (reference sequence).

The V call is TRBV5-1, the J call TRBJ1-3. CDR3 length equals 18 residues. Germline V gives CDR1 SGHRS, CDR2 YFSETQ. CDR3 sequence reads: CASSLEPSFWGPGNTIYF.

The chain links TRBV5-1 to TRBJ2-6; TCRdb outputs TRBD1, but without DNA this stays unchecked. The CDR3 extends over 18 amino acids. Germline CDR1 SGHRS, CDR2 YFSETQ. The CDR3 protein is CASSLTGTGDSGANVLTF.

V and J are TRBV7-9 and TRBJ1-6. CDR1 is SEHNR and CDR2 is FQNEAQ in the germline V gene (reference sequence). The CDR3 runs to 13 residues. CDR3: CASRADLRSPLHF.

The chain carries TRBV20-1 and TRBJ2-7; there is no DNA to check the TCRdb D call of TRBD1. Germline values: CDR1 DFQATT, CDR2 SNEGSKA (reference sequence). CDR3 length: 14 residues. The CDR3 spells CSANHRGLTYEQYF.

V usage is TRBV28 and J usage is TRBJ2-1; TCRdb indicates TRBD2, and absent DNA this call remains unverified. The CDR3 is 13 residues long. In germline, CDR1 is MDHEN, CDR2 SYDVKM. The CDR3 loop is CASRTEGYNEQFF. The complete variable domain, with remaining parts taken from reference TRBV28 and TRBJ2-1, reads DVKVTQSSRYLVKRTGEKVFLECVQDMDHENMFWYRQDPGLGLRLIYFSYDVKMKEKGDIPEGYSVSREKKERFSLILESASTNQTSMYLCASRTEGYNEQFFGPGTRLTVL.

V is TRBV14 and J is TRBJ2-7; the D gene TCRdb calls, TRBD2, cannot be checked with no DNA. The CDR3 length is 16 residues. The germline V gene encodes CDR1 SGHDN and CDR2 FVKESK. The CDR3 reads CASSQGPSGTHYEQYF.